This T cell receptor (beta chain) was identified during a study of chemoradiotherapy in HPV16-positive cancers. For the study at large: Functional T-cell assays on a couple of HPV16-positive patients' cells defined candidate HPV-specific clones and common TCR motifs.

This CDR3 is 15 amino acids long. Trimming cost V 2 bases and J 8 bases, with 18 bases left between them. Germline V gives CDR1 MNHEY, CDR2 SVGAGI. The repertoire was sequenced with immunoSEQ multiplex PCR; TCRdb's copy has only in-frame clones and lacks some. The data contain more than 35,000 clones, under 80% of them singletons. On this clone itself: The antigen remains unidentified.

General study findings and limits: Non-HPV-specific T cells did not expand in tumors during treatment, whereas candidate HPV-specific clones and E7-related motifs did.

The sample here was blood, taken from a patient who underwent chemoradiotherapy. This chain joins TRBV6-5 and TRBJ1-2, with D hard to call. This clonotype was obtained from a human donor with HPV-associated anogenital cancer. This CDR3 reads CASSYVTSGPGGYTF. As DNA, the CDR3 is TGTGCCAGCAGTTACGTAACTTCCGGACCGGGGGGCTACACCTTC.